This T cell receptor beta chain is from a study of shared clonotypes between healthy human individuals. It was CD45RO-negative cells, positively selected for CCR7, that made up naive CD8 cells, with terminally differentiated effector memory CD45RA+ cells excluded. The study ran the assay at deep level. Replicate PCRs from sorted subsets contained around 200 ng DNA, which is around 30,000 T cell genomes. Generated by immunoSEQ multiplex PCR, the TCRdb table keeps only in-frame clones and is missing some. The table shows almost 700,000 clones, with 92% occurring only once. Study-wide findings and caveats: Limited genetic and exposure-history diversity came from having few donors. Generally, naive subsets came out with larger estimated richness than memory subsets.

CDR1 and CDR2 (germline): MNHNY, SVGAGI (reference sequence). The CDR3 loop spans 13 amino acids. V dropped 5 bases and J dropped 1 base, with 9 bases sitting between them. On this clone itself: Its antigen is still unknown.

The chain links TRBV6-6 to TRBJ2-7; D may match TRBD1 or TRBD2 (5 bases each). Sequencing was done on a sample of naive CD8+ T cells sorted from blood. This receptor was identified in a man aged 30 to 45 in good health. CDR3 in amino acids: CASSHGASYEQYF. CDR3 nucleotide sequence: TGTGCCAGCAGTCACGGGGCATCCTACGAGCAGTACTTC.